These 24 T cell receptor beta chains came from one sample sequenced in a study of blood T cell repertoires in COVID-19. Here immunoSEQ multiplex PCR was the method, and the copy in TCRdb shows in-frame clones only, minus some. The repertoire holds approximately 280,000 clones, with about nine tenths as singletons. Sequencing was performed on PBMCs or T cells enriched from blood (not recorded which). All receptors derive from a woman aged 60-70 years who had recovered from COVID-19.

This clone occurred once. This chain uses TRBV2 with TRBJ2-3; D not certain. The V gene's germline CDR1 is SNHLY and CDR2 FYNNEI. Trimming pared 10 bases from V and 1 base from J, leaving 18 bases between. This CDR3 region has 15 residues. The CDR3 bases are TGTGCCAACCAAGGAAGTACAGCCCGCACAGATACGCAGTATTTT. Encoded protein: CANQGSTARTDTQYF.

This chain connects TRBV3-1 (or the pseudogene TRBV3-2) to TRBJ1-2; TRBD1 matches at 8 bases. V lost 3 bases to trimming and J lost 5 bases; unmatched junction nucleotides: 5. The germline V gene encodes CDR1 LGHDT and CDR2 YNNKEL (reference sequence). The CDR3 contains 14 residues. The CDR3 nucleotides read TGTGCCAGCAGCCAGCAGGGGGCAAATTATGGCTACACCTTC. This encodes CASSQQGANYGYTF.

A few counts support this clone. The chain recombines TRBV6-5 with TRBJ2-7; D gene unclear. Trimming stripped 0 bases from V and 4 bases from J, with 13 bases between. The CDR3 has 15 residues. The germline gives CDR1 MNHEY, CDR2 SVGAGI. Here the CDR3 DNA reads TGTGCCAGCAGTTACTCGGGCAGCCGGTGGTACGAGCAGTACTTC. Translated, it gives CASSYSGSRWYEQYF.

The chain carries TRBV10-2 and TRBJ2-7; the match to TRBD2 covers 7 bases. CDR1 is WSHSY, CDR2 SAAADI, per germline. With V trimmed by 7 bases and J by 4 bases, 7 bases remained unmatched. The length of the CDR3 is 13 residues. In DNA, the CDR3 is TGCGCCAGCAACCCGGGAGGACCGTACGAGCAGTACTTC. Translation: CASNPGGPYEQYF.

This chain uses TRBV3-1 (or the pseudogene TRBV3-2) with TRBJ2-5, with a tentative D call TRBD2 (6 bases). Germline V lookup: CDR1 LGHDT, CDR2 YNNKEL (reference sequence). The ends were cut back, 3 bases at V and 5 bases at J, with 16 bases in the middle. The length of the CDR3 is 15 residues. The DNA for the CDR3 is TGTGCCAGCAGCCAGATGTTGCGGGAAGGTGAGACCCAGTACTTC. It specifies CASSQMLREGETQYF.

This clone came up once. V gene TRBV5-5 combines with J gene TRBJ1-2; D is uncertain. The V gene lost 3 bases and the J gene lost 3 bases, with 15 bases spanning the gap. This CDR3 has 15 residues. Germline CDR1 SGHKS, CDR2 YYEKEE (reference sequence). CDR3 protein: CASSSQADPDYGYTF. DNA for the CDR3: TGTGCCAGCAGCTCCCAGGCAGATCCTGACTATGGCTACACCTTC.

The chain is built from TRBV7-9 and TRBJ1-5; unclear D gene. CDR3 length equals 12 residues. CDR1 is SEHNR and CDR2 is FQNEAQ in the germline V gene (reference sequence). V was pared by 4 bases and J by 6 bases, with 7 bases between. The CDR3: CASSSSAQPQHF. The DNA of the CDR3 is TGTGCCAGCAGCTCAAGCGCTCAGCCCCAGCATTTT.

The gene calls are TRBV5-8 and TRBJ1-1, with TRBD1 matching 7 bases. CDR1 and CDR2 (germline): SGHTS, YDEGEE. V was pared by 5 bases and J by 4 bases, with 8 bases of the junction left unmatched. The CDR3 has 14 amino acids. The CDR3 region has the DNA TGTGCCAGCAGTTTCGACAGGGTTGGCACTGAAGCTTTCTTT. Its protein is CASSFDRVGTEAFF.

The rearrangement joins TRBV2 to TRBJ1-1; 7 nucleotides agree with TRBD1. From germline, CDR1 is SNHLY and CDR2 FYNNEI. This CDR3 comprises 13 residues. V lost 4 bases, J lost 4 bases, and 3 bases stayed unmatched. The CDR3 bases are TGTGCCAGCAGTGTAGGGGGCTCCACTGAAGCTTTCTTT. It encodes CASSVGGSTEAFF.

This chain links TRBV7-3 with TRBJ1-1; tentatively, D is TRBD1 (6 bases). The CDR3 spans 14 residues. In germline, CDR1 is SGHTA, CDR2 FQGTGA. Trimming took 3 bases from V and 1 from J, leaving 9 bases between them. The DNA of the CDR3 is TGTGCCAGCAGCTTGAGGGGGTCGAACACTGAAGCTTTCTTT. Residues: CASSLRGSNTEAFF.

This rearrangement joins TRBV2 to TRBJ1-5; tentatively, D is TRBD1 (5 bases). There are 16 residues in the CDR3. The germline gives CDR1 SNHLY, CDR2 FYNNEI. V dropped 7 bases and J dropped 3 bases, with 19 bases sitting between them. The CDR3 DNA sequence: TGTGCCAGCACCCCCTTCGGGGGGTATCTCAATCAGCCCCAGCATTTT. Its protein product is CASTPFGGYLNQPQHF.

The CDR3 bases are TGCGCCAGCAGCATCCAGGGTCCCCCCTCTGAAGCTTTCTTT. It translates to CASSIQGPPSEAFF. The chain links TRBV4-1 to TRBJ1-1, with D possibly being TRBD1 (5 bases). The CDR3 loop spans 14 amino acids. Trimming shortened V by 5 bases and J by 6 bases, and 16 bases separated the two germline ends. Germline lookup yields CDR1 MGHRA and CDR2 YSYEKL.

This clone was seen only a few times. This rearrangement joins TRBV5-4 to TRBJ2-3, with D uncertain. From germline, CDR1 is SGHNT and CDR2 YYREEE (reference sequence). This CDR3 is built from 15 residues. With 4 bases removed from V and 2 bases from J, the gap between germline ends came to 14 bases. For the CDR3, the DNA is TGTGCCAGCAGCCCTGGTGGGCACAACACAGATACGCAGTATTTT. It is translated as CASSPGGHNTDTQYF.

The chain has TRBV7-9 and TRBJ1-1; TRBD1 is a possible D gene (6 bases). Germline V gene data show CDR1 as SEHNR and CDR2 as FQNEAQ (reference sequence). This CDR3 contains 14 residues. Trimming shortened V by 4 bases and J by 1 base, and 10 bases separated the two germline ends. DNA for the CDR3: TGTGCCAGCAGCTCTACGACAGGGAACACTGAAGCTTTCTTT. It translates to CASSSTTGNTEAFF.

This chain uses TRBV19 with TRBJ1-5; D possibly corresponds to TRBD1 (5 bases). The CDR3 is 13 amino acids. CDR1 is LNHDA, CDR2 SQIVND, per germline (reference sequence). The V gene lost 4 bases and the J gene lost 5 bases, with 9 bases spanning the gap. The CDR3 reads CASSTLTDQPQHF. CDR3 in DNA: TGTGCCAGTAGTACCTTGACAGATCAGCCCCAGCATTTT.

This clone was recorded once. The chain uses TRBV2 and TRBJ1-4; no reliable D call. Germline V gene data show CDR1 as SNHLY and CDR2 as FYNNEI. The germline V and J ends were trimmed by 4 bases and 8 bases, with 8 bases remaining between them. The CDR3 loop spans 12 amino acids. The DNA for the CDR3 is TGTGCCAGCAGTGTGGCGGGCGAAAAACTGTTTTTT. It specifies CASSVAGEKLFF.

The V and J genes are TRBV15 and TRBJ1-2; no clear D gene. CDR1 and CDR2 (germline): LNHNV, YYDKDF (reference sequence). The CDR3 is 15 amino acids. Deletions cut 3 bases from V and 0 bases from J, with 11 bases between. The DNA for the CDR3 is TGTGCCACCAGCAGGCCCAGGCAGGCTAACTATGGCTACACCTTC. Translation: CATSRPRQANYGYTF.

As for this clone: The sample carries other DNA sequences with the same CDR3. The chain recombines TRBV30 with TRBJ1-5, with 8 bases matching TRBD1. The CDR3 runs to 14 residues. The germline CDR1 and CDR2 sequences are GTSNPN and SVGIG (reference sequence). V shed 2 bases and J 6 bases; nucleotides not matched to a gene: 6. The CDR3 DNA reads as TGTGCCTGGAGTCCCGGACAGGGAAGTCAGCCCCAGCATTTT. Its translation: CAWSPGQGSQPQHF.

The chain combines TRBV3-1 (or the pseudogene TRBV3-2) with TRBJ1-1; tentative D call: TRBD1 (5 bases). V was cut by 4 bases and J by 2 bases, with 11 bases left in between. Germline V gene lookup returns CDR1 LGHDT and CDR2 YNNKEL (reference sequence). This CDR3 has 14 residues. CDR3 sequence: CASSLGQGNTEAFF. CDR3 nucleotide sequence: TGTGCCAGCAGCCTTGGGCAGGGAAACACTGAAGCTTTCTTT.

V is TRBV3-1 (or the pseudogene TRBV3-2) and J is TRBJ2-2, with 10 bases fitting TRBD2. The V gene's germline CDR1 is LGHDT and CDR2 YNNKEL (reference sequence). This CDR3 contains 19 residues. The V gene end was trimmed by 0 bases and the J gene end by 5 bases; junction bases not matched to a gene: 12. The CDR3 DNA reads TGTGCCAGCAGCCAAGAAACGTCCAGCGGGAGGGCATGGACCGGGGAGCTGTTTTTT. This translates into CASSQETSSGRAWTGELFF.

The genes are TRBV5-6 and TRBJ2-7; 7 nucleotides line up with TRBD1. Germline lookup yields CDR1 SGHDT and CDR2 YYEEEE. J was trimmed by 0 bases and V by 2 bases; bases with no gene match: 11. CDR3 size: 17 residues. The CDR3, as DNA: TGTGCCAGCAGCTTATGGACAGGAGCCTTTTTCTCCTACGAGCAGTACTTC. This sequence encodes CASSLWTGAFFSYEQYF.

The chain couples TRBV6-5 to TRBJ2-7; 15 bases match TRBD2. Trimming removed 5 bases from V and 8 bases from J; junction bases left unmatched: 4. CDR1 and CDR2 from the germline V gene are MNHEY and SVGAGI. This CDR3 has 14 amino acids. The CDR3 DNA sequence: TGTGCCAGCAGTCCCGGGACTAGCGGGGGGCAGCAGTACTTC. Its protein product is CASSPGTSGGQQYF.

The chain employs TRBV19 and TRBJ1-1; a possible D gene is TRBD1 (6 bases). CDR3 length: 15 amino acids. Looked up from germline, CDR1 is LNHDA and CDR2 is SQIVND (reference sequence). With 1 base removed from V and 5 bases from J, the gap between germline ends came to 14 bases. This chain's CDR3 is CASSIGSTGRTEAFF. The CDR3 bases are TGTGCCAGTAGTATAGGCAGTACAGGGCGAACTGAAGCTTTCTTT.

The CDR3 DNA follows: TGTGCCAGCGAAGGGGAAGCTTGCTACACCTTC. This gives the protein CASEGEACYTF. This sequence joins TRBV9 and TRBJ1-2; a weak D match, TRBD1 (5 bases). The CDR3 covers 11 residues. The germline gives CDR1 SGDLS, CDR2 YYNGEE. Trimming shortened V by 7 bases and J by 9 bases, and 13 bases separated the two germline ends.